The 7 T cell receptor beta chains listed next were all sequenced from one sample in a study of cytomegalovirus exposure and HLA in healthy donors. Using immunoSEQ multiplex PCR, the repertoire was profiled, and TCRdb retains in-frame clones only, with some absent. The data contain 86,000 or so clones, 95% to 97% of them seen just once; the ten biggest clones take up 1.6%. The sequenced sample consisted of PBMCs. The receptor source for this set is a young man in good health and CMV-seropositive.

The chain combines TRBV30 with TRBJ2-7, with 9 bases that match TRBD1. The CDR3 runs 14 residues. Germline V gives CDR1 GTSNPN, CDR2 SVGIG (reference sequence). The junction had 3 bases not matched to a gene; V was cut back by 1 base and J by 2 bases. The CDR3: CAWSGGTGPYEQYF. In nucleotides, the CDR3 is TGTGCCTGGAGTGGGGGGACAGGGCCCTACGAGCAGTACTTC.

V and J are TRBV5-1 and TRBJ2-7; a weak D match, TRBD1 (6 bases). V was clipped by 4 bases and J by 2 bases, with 16 bases between them. Germline CDR1 is SGHRS and CDR2 is YFSETQ. The CDR3 runs 15 residues. DNA for the CDR3: TGCGCCAGCAGCCCTCGACAGGCCGTACCCTACGAGCAGTACTTC. Its protein product is CASSPRQAVPYEQYF.

This chain connects TRBV15 to TRBJ2-3; D call uncertain. V was cut by 1 base and J by 2 bases, with 13 bases left in between. CDR1 and CDR2 from the germline V gene are LNHNV and YYDKDF (reference sequence). The CDR3 runs to 16 residues. The CDR3 reads CATSRVRIASTDTQYF. In DNA, the CDR3 is TGTGCCACCAGCAGAGTGCGCATTGCATCCACAGATACGCAGTATTTT.

This clone turned up a few times. The chain is built from TRBV6-1 and TRBJ2-5, with 9 bases that match TRBD1. The CDR3 length is 16 residues. After removal of 2 bases from V and 5 bases from J, the junction contained 9 bases not matched to a gene. The V gene's germline CDR1 is MNHNS and CDR2 SASEGT. This CDR3 reads CASSETAGTGLETQYF. DNA of the CDR3: TGTGCCAGCAGTGAAACGGCGGGGACAGGGCTCGAGACCCAGTACTTC.

The chain combines TRBV5-4 with TRBJ2-1; 9 bases line up with TRBD2. This CDR3 contains 16 residues. The V gene's germline CDR1 is SGHNT and CDR2 YYREEE (reference sequence). After removal of 4 bases from V and 7 bases from J, the junction contained 12 bases not matched to a gene. The CDR3 nucleotides are TGTGCCAGCAGCCGTAAATTAGCGGGAGTGGGTAATGAGCAGTTCTTC. This encodes CASSRKLAGVGNEQFF.

The chain carries TRBV29-1 and TRBJ2-7, with 7 positions matching TRBD2. Per germline, CDR1 SQVTM and CDR2 ANQGSEA. The CDR3 is made up of 15 amino acids. V gave up 6 bases and J gave up 0 bases; unmatched junction bases: 11. CDR3 bases: TGCAGCGTCTCCTTTAGCGGGTCGAGCTCCTACGAGCAGTACTTC. Translation gives CSVSFSGSSSYEQYF.

The chain couples TRBV4-2 to TRBJ2-7; weak D call: TRBD2 (5 bases). There are 15 residues in the CDR3. The V end was cut by 2 bases, the J end by 2 bases, with 13 bases between. The germline CDR1 and CDR2 sequences are LGHNA and YNFKEQ. The CDR3: CASSQRPAATYEQYF. DNA for the CDR3: TGTGCCAGCAGCCAACGGCCAGCGGCGACCTACGAGCAGTACTTC.